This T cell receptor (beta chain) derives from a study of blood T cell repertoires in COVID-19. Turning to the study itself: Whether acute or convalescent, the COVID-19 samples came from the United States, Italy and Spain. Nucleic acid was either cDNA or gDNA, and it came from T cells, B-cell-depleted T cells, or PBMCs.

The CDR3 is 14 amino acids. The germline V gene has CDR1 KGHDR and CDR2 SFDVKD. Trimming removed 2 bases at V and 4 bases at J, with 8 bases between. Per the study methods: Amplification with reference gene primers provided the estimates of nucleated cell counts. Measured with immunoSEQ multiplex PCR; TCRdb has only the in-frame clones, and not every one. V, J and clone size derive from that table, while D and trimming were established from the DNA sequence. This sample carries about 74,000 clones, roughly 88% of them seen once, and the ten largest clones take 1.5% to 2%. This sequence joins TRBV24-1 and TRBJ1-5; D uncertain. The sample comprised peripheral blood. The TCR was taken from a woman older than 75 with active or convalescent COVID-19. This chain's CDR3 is CATSDSLPNQPQHF. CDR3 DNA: TGTGCCACCAGTGATTCCCTCCCTAATCAGCCCCAGCATTTT.